The 27 T cell receptor beta chains given below trace back to one sample, sequenced in a study of cytomegalovirus exposure and HLA in healthy donors. Sequencing was performed with immunoSEQ multiplex PCR; in TCRdb, only in-frame clones are kept and a portion is missing. This table holds roughly 80,000 clones, approximately 91% found once. The sample was PBMCs. These receptors were taken from a man in his thirties or forties in good health and CMV-seronegative.

The chain employs TRBV5-1 and TRBJ2-2; 11 nucleotides align to TRBD2. The CDR3 loop spans 18 amino acids. The germline V gene has CDR1 SGHRS and CDR2 YFSETQ. The J segment lost 3 bases and the V segment lost 0 bases, leaving 7 bases of the junction unmatched. This CDR3 is CASSLGLAGIEYTGELFF. The CDR3 region has the DNA TGCGCCAGCAGCTTGGGACTAGCGGGGATAGAGTACACCGGGGAGCTGTTTTTT. The whole variable domain, filled in from reference TRBV5-1 and TRBJ2-2, reads KAGVTQTPRYLIKTRGQQVTLSCSPISGHRSVSWYQQTPGQGLQFLFEYFSETQRNKGNFPGRFSGRQFSNSRSEMNVSTLELGDSALYLCASSLGLAGIEYTGELFFGEGSRLTVL.

Of note for this clone: Germline and junction disagree at one end, which may indicate a read error. J is TRBJ2-1 and V is TRBV7-7; 12 nucleotides match TRBD1. Germline V gives CDR1 SSHAT, CDR2 FNYEAQ (reference sequence). The length of the CDR3 is 14 residues. CDR3 in DNA: TGTGCTAGCAGCTTCACCGGGACAGGGGGCAAGCAGTTCTTC. This gives the protein CASSFTGTGGKQFF.

This rearrangement joins TRBV27 to TRBJ2-1, with TRBD2 identical over 10 bases. This CDR3 has 18 residues. Germline assignment: CDR1 MNHEY and CDR2 SMNVEV (reference sequence). Unmatched junction bases numbered 8, after V lost 1 base and J lost 2 bases. This CDR3 reads CASSLLASGRGTYNEQFF. DNA for the CDR3: TGTGCCAGCAGTTTATTGGCTAGCGGGAGAGGAACCTACAATGAGCAGTTCTTC.

This sequence joins TRBV18 and TRBJ2-3; D is unclear. Trimming stripped 5 bases from V and 2 bases from J, with 11 bases between. The CDR3 spans 14 residues. Germline V gene data show CDR1 as KGHSH and CDR2 as LQKENI. CDR3 nucleotides: TGTGCCAGCTCAGCAAGATCAGACACAGATACGCAGTATTTT. Translation: CASSARSDTDTQYF.

The chain joins TRBV2 to TRBJ2-3; 10 bases agree with TRBD2. Germline CDR1 SNHLY, CDR2 FYNNEI. The V segment lost 4 bases and the J segment 6 bases; nucleotides outside the gene matches: 7. This CDR3 has 15 amino acids. The CDR3 sequence: CASSVLAGGPDTQYF. The CDR3 coding sequence is TGTGCCAGCAGTGTTTTAGCGGGAGGTCCGGATACGCAGTATTTT. Drawing the rest from reference TRBV2 and TRBJ2-3, the complete variable domain is EPEVTQTPSHQVTQMGQEVILRCVPISNHLYFYWYRQILGQKVEFLVSFYNNEISEKSEIFDDQFSVERPDGSNFTLKIRSTKLEDSAMYFCASSVLAGGPDTQYFGPGTRLTVL.

This clone has only a few counts. The chain carries TRBV7-6 and TRBJ2-3, with 7 bases matching TRBD2. The ends lost 1 base at V and 1 base at J; junction bases unmatched: 11. Per the germline V gene, CDR1 is SGHVS and CDR2 is FNYEAQ. This CDR3 has 18 residues. The CDR3 sequence is CASSLEVSGLHGTDTQYF. The DNA for the CDR3 is TGTGCCAGCAGCTTAGAGGTTAGCGGGCTGCACGGCACAGATACGCAGTATTTT.

This clone was counted between two and nine times. The chain joins TRBV19 to TRBJ1-2; TRBD1 agrees at 7 bases. The J segment lost 6 bases and the V segment lost 9 bases, leaving 13 bases of the junction unmatched. The CDR3 is 14 residues long. Germline CDR1 is LNHDA and CDR2 is SQIVND (reference sequence). The CDR3 sequence is CARPDRDGDHGYTF. The CDR3, as DNA: TGTGCCAGGCCCGACAGGGATGGGGATCATGGCTACACCTTC.

V gene TRBV5-6 combines with J gene TRBJ2-4; a weak D match, TRBD1 (5 bases). Looked up from germline, CDR1 is SGHDT and CDR2 is YYEEEE. Trimming left V 4 bases short and J 0 bases short, with 11 bases between. The CDR3 has 15 amino acids. In nucleotides, the CDR3 is TGTGCCAGCAGCCCTGGACAACTAGCCAAAAACATTCAGTACTTC. This sequence encodes CASSPGQLAKNIQYF.

J is TRBJ2-2 and V is TRBV4-2, with D perhaps TRBD1 (6 bases). Germline CDR1 is LGHNA and CDR2 is YNFKEQ. V gave up 0 bases and J gave up 5 bases, with 28 bases separating them. The CDR3 covers 21 residues. CDR3 region: CASSQDGSRFWDTEETGELFF. The DNA for the CDR3 is TGTGCCAGCAGCCAAGATGGAAGCAGGTTTTGGGACACCGAAGAGACCGGGGAGCTGTTTTTT.

CDR3 sequence reads: CASAGQKETQYF. CDR3 DNA: TGCGCCAGCGCCGGACAGAAAGAGACCCAGTACTTC. The chain is built from TRBV5-1 and TRBJ2-5, with D possibly matching TRBD1 (6 bases). This CDR3 spans 12 amino acids. Germline CDR1 reads SGHRS; CDR2 reads YFSETQ. V was shortened by 7 bases and J by 3 bases, with 10 bases between the two germline ends. Looking up the rest from reference TRBV5-1 and TRBJ2-5 gives the full variable domain: KAGVTQTPRYLIKTRGQQVTLSCSPISGHRSVSWYQQTPGQGLQFLFEYFSETQRNKGNFPGRFSGRQFSNSRSEMNVSTLELGDSALYLCASAGQKETQYFGPGTRLLVL.

CDR3 protein: CASRGTGGWNGELFF. CDR3 nucleotide sequence: TGTGCCAGCCGTGGGACAGGGGGCTGGAACGGGGAGCTGTTTTTT. The J gene is TRBJ2-2, the V gene TRBV6-1; 12 bases are a match to TRBD1. This CDR3 is 15 amino acids long. V lost 8 bases to trimming and J lost 7 bases; unmatched junction nucleotides: 8. Per the germline V gene, CDR1 is MNHNS and CDR2 is SASEGT.

The rearrangement joins TRBV18 to TRBJ1-4; D gene uncertain. The CDR3 spans 14 residues. The germline gives CDR1 KGHSH, CDR2 LQKENI. V lost 1 base, J lost 8 bases, and 11 bases lay in between. The CDR3 sequence: CASSPRWAGEKLFF. CDR3 bases: TGTGCCAGCTCACCACGGTGGGCCGGAGAAAAACTGTTTTTT.

The chain recombines TRBV5-1 with TRBJ2-1, with TRBD2 matching 7 bases. Germline loops: CDR1 SGHRS, CDR2 YFSETQ. Trimming cost V 0 bases and J 5 bases; bases outside gene matches: 8. The CDR3 is made up of 16 amino acids. The CDR3 protein is CASSLVSQRGNNEQFF. CDR3 bases: TGCGCCAGCAGCTTGGTCTCCCAGCGGGGCAACAATGAGCAGTTCTTC.

The rearrangement joins TRBV2 to TRBJ2-7; the D gene is possibly TRBD2 (5 bases). Germline assignment: CDR1 SNHLY and CDR2 FYNNEI. V was cut by 4 bases and J by 3 bases, with 10 bases left in between. The CDR3 sequence is 13 residues long. CDR3 region: CASSGGGGYEQYF. CDR3 sequence (DNA): TGTGCCAGCAGTGGAGGTGGAGGCTACGAGCAGTACTTC.

V and J are TRBV2 and TRBJ1-5; 10 bases are shared with TRBD1. The trim removed 3 bases at V and 3 bases at J, leaving 8 bases unmatched. Per the germline V gene, CDR1 is SNHLY and CDR2 is FYNNEI. The CDR3 runs 17 residues. The CDR3 sequence: CASSDLTGGTPNQPQHF. The CDR3 bases are TGTGCCAGCAGTGATCTGACAGGGGGCACGCCCAATCAGCCCCAGCATTTT.

This clone was found once. The gene calls are TRBV11-2 and TRBJ2-5; the match to TRBD2 covers 11 bases. V gave up 5 bases and J gave up 6 bases; unmatched junction bases: 11. The CDR3 covers 16 residues. Germline V gene lookup returns CDR1 SGHAT and CDR2 FQNNGV. The CDR3 DNA is TGTGCCAGCAGCCCCGAAGGGCTAGCGGGAGGTCAGACCCAGTACTTC. Translating it yields CASSPEGLAGGQTQYF.

The chain recombines TRBV11-2 with TRBJ2-1; D perhaps matches TRBD1 (6 bases). Germline values: CDR1 SGHAT, CDR2 FQNNGV. The CDR3 is 15 residues long. The ends were cut back, 5 bases at V and 0 bases at J, with 11 bases in the middle. CDR3 nucleotides: TGTGCCAGCAGCGGGGGACAAAGCTCCTACAATGAGCAGTTCTTC. Translated, it gives CASSGGQSSYNEQFF.

The chain uses TRBV2 and TRBJ1-1, with TRBD1 matching over 12 bases. This CDR3 contains 16 residues. Germline V gives CDR1 SNHLY, CDR2 FYNNEI. The V segment lost 0 bases and the J segment 10 bases; nucleotides outside the gene matches: 9. The CDR3: CASSEARVGTGGRAFF. CDR3 DNA: TGTGCCAGCAGTGAAGCGCGGGTGGGGACAGGGGGCAGAGCTTTCTTT.

This chain connects TRBV29-1 to TRBJ2-3, with D unresolved. The CDR3 has 11 amino acids. With 4 bases removed from V and 6 bases from J, the gap between germline ends came to 8 bases. Germline values: CDR1 SQVTM, CDR2 ANQGSEA. CDR3 DNA: TGCAGCGTTGGAGCCGGGGATACGCAGTATTTT. Amino acid sequence: CSVGAGDTQYF.

V and J are TRBV4-1 and TRBJ1-5, with D uncertain. Per the germline V gene, CDR1 is MGHRA and CDR2 is YSYEKL. Trimming shortened V by 5 bases and J by 11 bases, and 19 bases separated the two germline ends. The CDR3 sequence is 14 residues long. The CDR3 spells CASSKAVALQAQHF. The CDR3, as DNA: TGCGCCAGCAGCAAAGCAGTAGCTCTTCAAGCCCAGCATTTT.

On this clone itself: This same CDR3 is encoded by further DNA sequences in the sample. The chain has TRBV28 and TRBJ2-7; D remains ambiguous. The CDR3 runs 11 residues. The germline V gene has CDR1 MDHEN and CDR2 SYDVKM. Trimming removed 6 bases from V and 1 base from J, with 4 bases in between. The CDR3: CASSTSYEQYF. The DNA of the CDR3 is TGTGCCAGCAGCACTTCCTACGAGCAGTACTTC.

V and J are TRBV11-2 and TRBJ1-2; D is unclear. The CDR3 sequence is 16 residues long. V was pared by 3 bases and J by 0 bases, with 14 bases between. Looked up from germline, CDR1 is SGHAT and CDR2 is FQNNGV. CDR3: CASSFQIEEANYGYTF. The CDR3 nucleotides are TGTGCCAGCAGCTTTCAAATCGAGGAGGCTAACTATGGCTACACCTTC.

This clone was observed a few times. One junction end does not reproduce the germline sequence, and a read error may be involved. The chain links TRBV28 to TRBJ2-7; TRBD2 agrees at 14 bases. Germline CDR1 is MDHEN and CDR2 is SYDVKM. The CDR3 extends over 13 amino acids. The CDR3 nucleotides read TGTGCCAGCAGTTCCCTGGGACTAGCGGGAGTTGACTTC. This codes for CASSSLGLAGVDF.

In its sample, this clone was seen a few times. The chain uses TRBV28 and TRBJ2-7; no clear D gene. Germline CDR1 is MDHEN and CDR2 is SYDVKM. With 5 bases removed from V and 2 bases from J, the gap between germline ends came to 13 bases. The CDR3 is 14 amino acids. For the CDR3, the DNA is TGTGCCAGCAGTATCTTGACACGAGCCTACGAGCAGTACTTC. Translation: CASSILTRAYEQYF.

In nucleotides, the CDR3 is TGTGCCAGCTCACCCTCAGGGGGAAATCAGCCCCAGCATTTT. It yields the protein CASSPSGGNQPQHF. V gene TRBV18 combines with J gene TRBJ1-5, with 7 bases matching TRBD1. The CDR3 loop spans 14 amino acids. The junction had 3 bases not matched to a gene; V was cut back by 3 bases and J by 4 bases. Germline V gene lookup returns CDR1 KGHSH and CDR2 LQKENI. Full variable domain (rest looked up from reference TRBV18 and TRBJ1-5): NAGVMQNPRHLVRRRGQEARLRCSPMKGHSHVYWYRQLPEEGLKFMVYLQKENIIDESGMPKERFSAEFPKEGPSILRIQQVVRGDSAAYFCASSPSGGNQPQHFGDGTRLSIL.

The chain joins TRBV6-1 to TRBJ2-7; 7 positions agree with TRBD2. There are 15 residues in the CDR3. V shed 3 bases and J 2 bases; nucleotides not matched to a gene: 7. The germline V gene has CDR1 MNHNS and CDR2 SASEGT. DNA for the CDR3: TGTGCCAGCAGTGATAGCGGGCACGGCGCCTACGAGCAGTACTTC. This encodes CASSDSGHGAYEQYF.

V gene TRBV7-9 combines with J gene TRBJ2-7, with D perhaps TRBD2 (5 bases). Germline V CDR1 and CDR2: SEHNR, FQNEAQ (reference sequence). Trimming took 7 bases from V and 7 from J, leaving 8 bases between them. The CDR3 length is 10 residues. CDR3: CASIPGEQYF. As DNA, the CDR3 is TGTGCCAGCATCCCGGGAGAGCAGTACTTC.